Each of the 17 T cell receptor beta chains below was sequenced from the same sample in a study of shared clonotypes between healthy human individuals. Here immunoSEQ multiplex PCR was the method, and the copy in TCRdb shows in-frame clones only, minus some. Of fewer than 3 million clones listed, roughly 90% are singletons. The sequencing input was naive CD4+ T cells from PBMCs. Subset here: CD45RA+ positively selected. Receptors were obtained from a man aged 18 to 35 in good health. Some clones in this sample may be carry-over from other donors' samples.

The CDR3 nucleotides read TGTGCCAGCAGTTTATCGGACAGTCAAGGAGGCATTCAGTACTTC. This sequence encodes CASSLSDSQGGIQYF. J is TRBJ2-4 and V is TRBV28; TRBD1 is a possible D gene (6 bases). Germline V gene data show CDR1 as MDHEN and CDR2 as SYDVKM. This CDR3 region has 15 residues. V lost 1 base and J lost 9, with 16 bases in between.

J is TRBJ2-5 and V is TRBV5-4; possible D gene TRBD1, 6 bases. The V end was cut by 3 bases, the J end by 2 bases, with 11 bases between. Per the germline V gene, CDR1 is SGHNT and CDR2 is YYREEE (reference sequence). The CDR3 runs to 14 residues. The CDR3 DNA reads as TGTGCCAGCAGCTCCCAGGGGTCACAAGAGACCCAGTACTTC. Its translation is CASSSQGSQETQYF. Drawing the rest from reference TRBV5-4 and TRBJ2-5, the complete variable domain is ETGVTQSPTHLIKTRGQQVTLRCSSQSGHNTVSWYQQALGQGPQFIFQYYREEENGRGNFPPRFSGLQFPNYSSELNVNALELDDSALYLCASSSQGSQETQYFGPGTRLLVL.

The chain recombines TRBV11-2 with TRBJ2-1; D is unclear. Looked up from germline, CDR1 is SGHAT and CDR2 is FQNNGV. V was cut by 1 base and J by 5 bases, with 18 bases left in between. The CDR3 length is 17 residues. The CDR3 coding sequence is TGTGCCAGCAGCTTAGTTCCCCGACCCCCGGCCCACAATGAGCAGTTCTTC. Protein: CASSLVPRPPAHNEQFF.

This chain uses TRBV14 with TRBJ2-7; 7 bases agree with TRBD1. The CDR3 is 12 amino acids. Germline lookup yields CDR1 SGHDN and CDR2 FVKESK. V trimming: 10 bases; J trimming: 2 bases; junction bases outside the gene matches: 5. CDR3 sequence: CATGQYTYEQYF. CDR3 nucleotides: TGTGCCACGGGACAGTACACCTACGAGCAGTACTTC.

This chain links TRBV7-9 with TRBJ2-1; 7 bases agree with TRBD2. Germline CDR1 is SEHNR and CDR2 is FQNEAQ (reference sequence). V lost 2 bases to trimming and J lost 4 bases; unmatched junction nucleotides: 5. The CDR3 loop spans 15 amino acids. As DNA, the CDR3 is TGTGCCAGCAGCTTATTGGCGGGAGAGTACAATGAGCAGTTCTTC. This translates into CASSLLAGEYNEQFF.

The V gene is TRBV7-9, the J gene TRBJ1-6; the D gene is possibly TRBD1 (5 bases). The CDR3 loop spans 13 amino acids. Trimming removed 2 bases from V and 10 bases from J, with 9 bases in between. The germline V gene encodes CDR1 SEHNR and CDR2 FQNEAQ (reference sequence). CDR3 coding DNA: TGTGCCAGCAGCTTATTTCAGGGCTCACCCCTCCACTTT. Its translation: CASSLFQGSPLHF.

This clone has a handful of counts. The chain has TRBV9 and TRBJ1-4; a possible D gene is TRBD1 (6 bases). CDR1 is SGDLS, CDR2 YYNGEE, per germline. V lost 4 bases to trimming and J lost 8 bases, with 15 bases between them. This CDR3 has 14 residues. Here the CDR3 reads CASSTRQGQEKLFF. The CDR3 DNA is TGTGCCAGCAGCACGCGGCAGGGACAAGAAAAACTGTTTTTT. Full variable domain (missing parts from reference TRBV9 and TRBJ1-4): DSGVTQTPKHLITATGQRVTLRCSPRSGDLSVYWYQQSLDQGLQFLIQYYNGEERAKGNILERFSAQQFPDLHSELNLSSLELGDSALYFCASSTRQGQEKLFFGSGTQLSVL.

V and J are TRBV7-9 and TRBJ1-1; 8 positions match TRBD1. The CDR3 totals 17 residues. J gave up 3 bases and V 1 base, and 10 bases lay outside the gene matches. Germline values: CDR1 SEHNR, CDR2 FQNEAQ (reference sequence). CDR3 amino acids: CASSLGQGAGEDTEAFF. The CDR3 nucleotides are TGTGCCAGCAGCTTAGGGCAGGGGGCGGGTGAGGACACTGAAGCTTTCTTT.

This clone appeared a single time. The chain combines TRBV7-2 with TRBJ2-1, with D perhaps TRBD1 (5 bases). Germline values: CDR1 SGHTA, CDR2 FQGNSA. The CDR3 spans 12 residues. Trimming took off 1 base at V and 9 bases at J, with 7 bases between the two ends. The CDR3 DNA is TGTGCCAGCAGCTTAGTCAGGGTTGAGCAGTTCTTC. It codes for CASSLVRVEQFF.

J is TRBJ2-4 and V is TRBV27; no clear D gene. CDR3 length equals 13 residues. Trimming removed 8 bases at V and 1 base at J, with 9 bases between. Germline loops: CDR1 MNHEY, CDR2 SMNVEV (reference sequence). The CDR3 coding sequence is TGTGCCAGCGGGGTAGATGCCAAAAACATTCAGTACTTC. Amino acids: CASGVDAKNIQYF.

The chain couples TRBV6-5 to TRBJ2-2; possibly TRBD1 for D (5 bases). Trimming pared 5 bases from V and 6 bases from J, leaving 10 bases between. The CDR3 consists of 13 residues. Germline CDR1 and CDR2: MNHEY and SVGAGI. DNA for the CDR3: TGTGCCAGCAGTCAGACAGATCCCGGGGAGCTGTTTTTT. Its translation is CASSQTDPGELFF.

The CDR3 region has the DNA TGTGCCAGCATGGGTCAGGGACTAGCCAAAAACATTCAGTACTTC. Its translation: CASMGQGLAKNIQYF. This chain joins TRBV6-5 and TRBJ2-4; TRBD2 is a possible D gene (6 bases). Germline CDR1 MNHEY, CDR2 SVGAGI. The length of the CDR3 is 15 residues. V gave up 7 bases and J gave up 0 bases, with 13 bases separating them.

V usage is TRBV5-3 and J usage is TRBJ1-2, with 9 bases matching TRBD1. TRBV5-3 is an open reading frame whose function is uncertain. The J segment lost 8 bases and the V segment lost 0 bases, leaving 5 bases of the junction unmatched. This CDR3 comprises 14 residues. As DNA, the CDR3 is TGTGCCAGAAGCTTGGAGACAGGGGGGTGCGGCTACACCTTC. Its translation is CARSLETGGCGYTF.

The J gene is TRBJ1-2, the V gene TRBV2; 8 bases align to TRBD1. This CDR3 spans 15 amino acids. CDR1 and CDR2 from the germline V gene are SNHLY and FYNNEI. The V segment lost 11 bases and the J segment 5 bases; nucleotides outside the gene matches: 16. CDR3 residues: CASHAGQGRNYGYTF. The CDR3, as DNA: TGTGCCTCTCATGCCGGACAGGGACGAAATTATGGCTACACCTTC.

V usage is TRBV2 and J usage is TRBJ1-4, with a weak D call TRBD1 (6 bases). This CDR3 contains 15 residues. CDR1 and CDR2 from the germline V gene are SNHLY and FYNNEI. V was pared by 4 bases and J by 2 bases, with 11 bases between. The CDR3 DNA is TGTGCCAGCAGTGCATACAGGGCCACTAATGAAAAACTGTTTTTT. As protein: CASSAYRATNEKLFF.

The V call is TRBV28, the J call TRBJ1-2; D is possibly TRBD1 (5 bases). CDR1 is MDHEN, CDR2 SYDVKM, per germline. The V gene lost 3 bases and the J gene lost 2 bases, with 13 bases spanning the gap. This CDR3 spans 15 amino acids. CDR3 protein: CASSFERGANYGYTF. The CDR3, as DNA: TGTGCCAGCAGTTTTGAGAGAGGGGCCAACTATGGCTACACCTTC.

The chain is built from TRBV16 and TRBJ2-3, with D possibly TRBD1 on 5 matching bases. The CDR3 spans 16 residues. Trimming pared 0 bases from V and 1 base from J, leaving 11 bases between. Per the germline V gene, CDR1 is KGHSY and CDR2 is FQNENV. The CDR3 loop is CASSQSRLTGTDTQYF. The CDR3 bases are TGTGCCAGCAGCCAATCGCGATTGACAGGCACAGATACGCAGTATTTT. Combining the CDR3 with reference TRBV16 and TRBJ2-3 gives the whole variable domain GEEVAQTPKHLVRGEGQKAKLYCAPIKGHSYVFWYQQVLKNEFKFLISFQNENVFDETGMPKERFSAKCLPNSPCSLEIQATKLEDSAVYFCASSQSRLTGTDTQYFGPGTRLTVL.